These T cell receptor beta chains were read from a single sample in a study of T-cell memory formation after mild COVID-19. A single record per CDR3 protein comes from TCRdb applying MiXCR to the 5' RACE reads. Among 160,000 or so distinct CDR3 sequences listed, about 28% were seen once. Source material: PBMCs or a T cell subset sorted from them (not recorded which). All receptors derive from an adult woman who had mild COVID-19 (a few samples of this study predate the infection). Cell type and time point are not known. Each CDR3 is given with its conserved first and last residue. The order of the fields is J gene, V gene, CDR3 protein.

J gene: TRBJ2-1
V gene: TRBV6-5
CDR3 protein: CASSYSVPNEQFF

J gene: TRBJ1-1
V gene: TRBV6-5
CDR3 protein: CASSYLEPRTLNTEAFF

J gene: TRBJ2-1
V gene: TRBV7-6
CDR3 protein: CASSLDAGFYEQFF

J gene: TRBJ2-2
V gene: TRBV7-7
CDR3 protein: CASSILTGFANTGELFF

J gene: TRBJ2-7
V gene: TRBV15
CDR3 protein: CATSKNRDSEQYF

J gene: TRBJ2-3
V gene: TRBV7-9
CDR3 protein: CASSFPDRVVTDTQYF

J gene: TRBJ2-5
V gene: TRBV25-1
CDR3 protein: CASSESQEGETQYF

J gene: TRBJ2-3
V gene: TRBV28
CDR3 protein: CASSSPNRLAGTDTQYF

J gene: TRBJ2-3
V gene: TRBV25-1
CDR3 protein: CASSEVGTPEGDTQYF

J gene: TRBJ2-7
V gene: TRBV4-2
CDR3 protein: CASSQDGGNRYEQYF

J gene: TRBJ2-7
V gene: TRBV29-1
CDR3 protein: CSVSGLHLYEQYF

J gene: TRBJ1-3
V gene: TRBV15
CDR3 protein: CATSYDLVSGNTIYF

J gene: TRBJ2-7
V gene: TRBV7-9
CDR3 protein: CASSFPVPDYEQYF

J gene: TRBJ2-1
V gene: TRBV29-1
CDR3 protein: CSTRAQGSSEQFF

J gene: TRBJ1-5
V gene: TRBV6-6
CDR3 protein: CASSPGVGLDNQPQHF

J gene: TRBJ2-3
V gene: TRBV15
CDR3 protein: CATREDTDTQYF

J gene: TRBJ1-5
V gene: TRBV25-1
CDR3 protein: CASSELGENSNQLQHF

J gene: TRBJ2-3
V gene: TRBV5-1
CDR3 protein: CASSLATGASTDTQYF

J gene: TRBJ2-5
V gene: TRBV7-2
CDR3 protein: CASSIRDTQYF

J gene: TRBJ2-4
V gene: TRBV11-2
CDR3 protein: CASSLAPRDRGLAKNIQYF

J gene: TRBJ2-3
V gene: TRBV20-1
CDR3 protein: CSASGANSWEQYF

J gene: TRBJ1-1
V gene: TRBV20-1
CDR3 protein: CSASWDSNTEAFF

J gene: TRBJ2-3
V gene: TRBV24-1
CDR3 protein: CATSQTSGLITDTQYF

J gene: TRBJ2-7
V gene: TRBV7-6
CDR3 protein: CASSFTTGTGEQYF

J gene: TRBJ1-2
V gene: TRBV4-3
CDR3 protein: CASSQENWGGGYTF

J gene: TRBJ2-7
V gene: TRBV5-1
CDR3 protein: CASSLEASEPYEQYF

J gene: TRBJ1-1
V gene: TRBV9
CDR3 protein: CASSASGTSNTEAFF

J gene: TRBJ1-4
V gene: TRBV7-9
CDR3 protein: CASSHRDRGNEKLFF